The source of this T cell receptor (beta chain) is a study of blood T cell repertoires in COVID-19. Background on the study: Acute and convalescent COVID-19 specimens originated in the United States, Italy and Spain. T cells, B-cell-depleted T cells, or PBMCs provided the cDNA or gDNA that served as material.

Per the authors' pipeline: Reference gene primer amplification yielded estimated nucleated cell counts. TCRdb's table, derived via immunoSEQ multiplex PCR, lists solely in-frame clones and lacks some. The D gene and trimming were derived from the DNA, and the V and J assignments and clone size from that table. The profile shows approximately 92,000 clones, around 76% of them singletons. Trimming removed 0 bases from V and 0 bases from J, with 16 bases in between. The CDR3 runs 18 residues. Germline-derived CDR1 and CDR2 are SGDLS and YYNGEE. The specimen sequenced was peripheral blood. The rearrangement uses TRBV9 and TRBJ2-4; TRBD2 is a possible D gene (6 bases). The clonotype comes from an elderly man with acute or convalescent COVID-19. CDR3 DNA: TGTGCCAGCAGCGTAGGATATGAGGGAGGCCTAGCCAAAAACATTCAGTACTTC. It yields the protein CASSVGYEGGLAKNIQYF. The entire variable domain, with the rest obtained from reference TRBV9 and TRBJ2-4, is as follows: DSGVTQTPKHLITATGQRVTLRCSPRSGDLSVYWYQQSLDQGLQFLIQYYNGEERAKGNILERFSAQQFPDLHSELNLSSLELGDSALYFCASSVGYEGGLAKNIQYFGAGTRLSVL.